This TCR beta chain was observed in a study of blood T cell repertoires in COVID-19. In the study overall: Sources were T cells, B-cell-depleted T cells, or PBMCs; the material itself was cDNA or gDNA.

Germline CDR1 GTSNPN, CDR2 SVGIG (reference sequence). This CDR3 contains 13 residues. Trimming took 3 bases from V and 3 from J, leaving 11 bases between them. Sequenced by immunoSEQ multiplex PCR; TCRdb stores in-frame clones only, minus some. The table lists roughly 240,000 clones, about 82% of them singletons. The chain uses TRBV30 and TRBJ1-1; D possibly corresponds to TRBD1 (5 bases). This receptor was taken from a woman in her fifties or sixties with acute COVID-19. Input material: PBMCs or T cells enriched from blood (not recorded which). DNA of the CDR3: TGTGCCTGGAGACATACAGGAGACACTGAAGCTTTCTTT. Amino acid sequence: CAWRHTGDTEAFF.